This T cell receptor (beta chain) emerged from a study of PD-1 blockade in classical Hodgkin lymphoma. Time point here: cycle 4 day 1 (C4D1), after 6 weeks of nivolumab. Following autologous stem cell transplantation, relapse occurred in every patient, and exposure to brentuximab vedotin varied. Sequencing used immunoSEQ multiplex PCR; TCRdb keeps in-frame clones, though not all of them. Of tens of thousands of clones listed, more than 70% are singletons. Germline V gives CDR1 LNHDA, CDR2 SQIVND (reference sequence). Trimming removed 0 bases from V and 4 bases from J; junction bases left unmatched: 2. The length of the CDR3 is 16 residues.

The sample was peripheral blood mononuclear cells (PBMCs), taken before the fourth cycle of nivolumab. The chain joins TRBV19 to TRBJ2-1, with TRBD2 matching over 11 bases. The clonotype originates from a human donor with classical Hodgkin lymphoma. The CDR3 DNA reads as TGTGCCAGTAGTATAGATAGCGGGGGGGGTTACAATGAGCAGTTCTTC. This sequence encodes CASSIDSGGGYNEQFF.